Below, 9 T cell receptor beta chains from the same sample are listed, as sequenced in a study of cytomegalovirus exposure and HLA in healthy donors. PCR primers comprised 60 Vbeta and 13 Jbeta primers. This table comes from immunoSEQ multiplex PCR, and its TCRdb copy is limited to in-frame clones, with some not included. The sample holds about 150,000 clones, approximately 71% seen once. The sample taken for sequencing was PBMCs. These receptors came from a man younger than 45 in good health and CMV-seropositive.

V is TRBV6-5 and J is TRBJ2-2, with D tentatively TRBD2 (6 bases). The CDR3 has 15 residues. V gave up 2 bases and J gave up 1 base, with 8 bases separating them. CDR1 is MNHEY, CDR2 SVGAGI, per germline. The CDR3 is CASSYGRENTGELFF. In DNA form, the CDR3 reads TGTGCCAGCAGTTACGGGCGGGAGAACACCGGGGAGCTGTTTTTT.

This rearrangement joins TRBV6-5 to TRBJ2-7; 7 nucleotides agree with TRBD1. There are 14 residues in the CDR3. Germline V gene data show CDR1 as MNHEY and CDR2 as SVGAGI. The junction had 12 bases not matched to a gene; V was cut back by 4 bases and J by 9 bases. The CDR3 nucleotides are TGTGCCAGCAGTTTGAGACAGGGTCCAATCGGGCAGTACTTC. Translation: CASSLRQGPIGQYF.

The CDR3 region is CASSPRNNEQFF. The CDR3 nucleotides are TGTGCCAGTAGTCCCAGGAACAATGAGCAGTTCTTC. The J gene is TRBJ2-1, the V gene TRBV19; the D is unclear. The CDR3 has 12 residues. The germline V gene has CDR1 LNHDA and CDR2 SQIVND (reference sequence). With 5 bases removed from V and 5 bases from J, the gap between germline ends came to 7 bases.

J is TRBJ2-7 and V is TRBV6-5, with 7 bases identical to TRBD1. CDR1 and CDR2 (germline): MNHEY, SVGAGI. V shed 6 bases, J shed 5 bases, and the junction held 10 bases outside the gene matches. The CDR3 extends over 14 amino acids. This CDR3 reads CASRPQQGINEQYF. The CDR3 DNA reads TGTGCCAGCAGACCCCAACAGGGGATCAACGAGCAGTACTTC.

CDR3 protein: CAISAPGQEVDTQYF. The DNA of the CDR3 is TGTGCCATCAGTGCGCCCGGCCAGGAGGTAGATACGCAGTATTTT. The rearrangement uses TRBV10-3 and TRBJ2-3; D may be TRBD2 (5 bases). The CDR3 covers 15 residues. V gave up 4 bases and J gave up 5 bases, with 16 bases separating them. Per the germline V gene, CDR1 is ENHRY and CDR2 is SYGVKD.

V and J are TRBV7-2 and TRBJ2-7; the D is unclear. Trimming stripped 0 bases from V and 0 bases from J, with 6 bases between. The CDR3 extends over 14 amino acids. Germline CDR1 SGHTA, CDR2 FQGNSA. The CDR3 DNA is TGTGCCAGCAGCTTAGCTAGGAGCTCCTACGAGCAGTACTTC. Amino acids: CASSLARSSYEQYF.

The rearrangement joins TRBV28 to TRBJ1-6, with 7 bases that match TRBD1. Germline V gene lookup returns CDR1 MDHEN and CDR2 SYDVKM. The CDR3 loop spans 15 amino acids. Losses at the gene ends were 7 bases for V and 9 bases for J; bases not matched to a gene: 12. The CDR3 here is CASTQRAGGFSPLHF. The CDR3 DNA sequence: TGTGCCAGCACCCAAAGGGCAGGGGGTTTTTCACCCCTCCACTTT.

The chain carries TRBV28 and TRBJ2-7; 9 bases line up with TRBD1. The V segment lost 5 bases and the J segment 5 bases; nucleotides outside the gene matches: 10. The CDR3 sequence is 15 residues long. In germline, CDR1 is MDHEN, CDR2 SYDVKM. For the CDR3, the DNA is TGTGCCAGCAGTACACAGGGACAGGGAAGCGACGAGCAGTACTTC. It is translated as CASSTQGQGSDEQYF.

The DNA of the CDR3 is TGTGCCTGGACCCGGACTAGCATTCCCTTGAACACCGGGGAGCTGTTTTTT. Translated: CAWTRTSIPLNTGELFF. This chain links TRBV30 with TRBJ2-2, with TRBD2 matching 8 bases. This CDR3 is built from 17 residues. CDR1 is GTSNPN and CDR2 is SVGIG in the germline V gene (reference sequence). The trim removed 4 bases at V and 1 base at J, leaving 11 bases unmatched.